The text below deals with one T cell receptor beta chain. The table lists this clone with a few counts. There is no known antigen for this receptor. No clone much larger than this one lies a single base away; base qualities are absent. This record belongs to a study of cytotoxic CD8 clonotypes in ibrutinib-treated CLL (TCRdb year 2021). Regarding the complete study: The cohort was composed of 11 relapsed/refractory and roughly 14 treatment-naive patients; IGHV unmutated status was identified in about 17 patients. An average of around 250,000 productive templates and roughly 94,000 productive rearrangements was obtained per sample. The response samples were drawn at a median of approximately 12 months into treatment, with a range of roughly 6 to 36 months. Longitudinal samples were available for about 30% of the roughly 86 trial participants. Partial responses were observed in about 24 patients and complete responses in 2; after a median follow-up of roughly 72 months, remission was maintained in roughly 14 patients and progression was observed in some 12. Cryopreserved peripheral blood mononuclear cells were collected before treatment, at response, and at either disease progression or sustained remission. The research as a whole found: Clonality increased at ibrutinib response, stayed stable in sustained remission, and fell back toward baseline at progression. Baseline clonality was found to be higher than that of age-matched healthy donors and was strongly correlated with circulating CD8+ T-cell counts. Public clonotypes were found to be uncommon and were observed to contract or remain stable during treatment; the increase in clonality was shown to reflect expansion of private clonotypes at ibrutinib response. Lymph node repertoires were not examined, and the timing of sampling was not matched between patients in sustained remission and those whose disease progressed.

The CDR3 sequence holds 14 residues, the cysteine and phenylalanine included. CDR3 DNA is the only sequence kept; it has 42 bases, read in frame from the first base. Based on the germline V gene, the CDR1 and CDR2 sequences are SGHTA and FQGNSA. V lost 5 bases and J lost 6 bases, and the count of bases not matched to a germline gene is 8. On a MiSeq, deep resolution sequencing aimed for a depth between 1 in 1 million and 1 in 200,000 T cells, with each clonotype covered around 9.2x on average. The immunoSEQ hsTCRB Kit was used to generate TCR beta libraries. As for how the authors treated the data: ImmunoSEQ Data Assistant and ImmunoSEQ Analyzer were used for data analysis, and V, D and J genes were assigned according to IMGT definitions. Clonality, with values ranging from 0 to 1, was calculated as one minus the normalized Shannon entropy of productive rearrangement frequencies. Only overrepresented clonotypes making up at least 0.05% of each patient's repertoire were included in the public clonotype analysis. About a dozen age-matched healthy donor repertoires from immuneACCESS served as clonality controls. The table comes from immuneACCESS by way of TCRdb, which keeps in-frame sequences with V and J called. Part of the clones is missing from these tables; in studies checked, under half for an unresolved V gene and the rest for unknown reasons. V and J calls and clone size are given by that table; D and trimming were obtained from the DNA. In this sample the table shows more than 300,000 clones, 80% of which occur a single time. The top ten constitute 5% to 7% of the sample.

Approximately 2 micrograms of genomic DNA were extracted from cryopreserved PBMCs for TCR beta library preparation. High-throughput TCR beta sequencing was performed on longitudinal blood samples from CLL patients receiving ibrutinib monotherapy. The patients were enrolled in a single-center, open-label phase 2 trial of ibrutinib monotherapy. The input for sequencing was PBMCs, taken before ibrutinib treatment. The chain was built from TRBV7-2 and TRBJ2-7, and 9 junction bases match TRBD1. The receptor was derived from a human donor with chronic lymphocytic leukemia. The DNA sequence is TGTGCCAGCAGCGTCGCCGGGACAGGGATCGAGCAGTACTTC. It is translated as CASSVAGTGIEQYF.